The T cell receptor beta chain described here comes from a study of beta chain features in type 1 diabetes. Study overall: The examined sorted cells totaled approximately 100 million across samples. Study findings and constraints: PCR might favor shorter templates, equally in patients and controls.

Researchers reported sorting CD4+ naive, central memory, regulatory and stem cell-like memory cells via CD45RO/CCR7/CD25/CD127/CD95/CD27. From germline, CDR1 is LGHNT and CDR2 FRNRAP. Trimming removed 1 base at V and 7 bases at J, with 10 bases between. The CDR3 runs 13 residues. Turning to this clone: The antigen is unknown.

Sequenced material consisted of expressed TCRB transcripts (all of the isolated RNA was reverse transcribed). Some clones are missing from TCRdb's copy, which holds only in-frame ones; the method was immunoSEQ multiplex PCR. The sample carries hundreds of thousands of clones, roughly 12% recorded once. The V gene is TRBV12-5, the J gene TRBJ1-2; D not certain. Sequenced sample: naive CD4+ T cells from blood. This clonotype was obtained from a man between 18 and 35 years old in good health. CDR3 sequence reads: CASGLDRRSGYTF. The CDR3 DNA reads as TGTGCTAGTGGTTTGGACCGTCGCAGTGGCTACACCTTC.